This is a list of T cell receptor beta chains from one sample in a study of blood T cell repertoires in COVID-19. The protocol was immunoSEQ multiplex PCR, while the TCRdb copy is restricted to in-frame clones and leaves out a portion. The sample holds 150,000 to 160,000 clones; 80% to 90% are singletons and the top ten take about 15%. Material for sequencing was peripheral blood. The receptors here all came from a middle-aged woman with acute or convalescent COVID-19. Both conserved end residues are part of each CDR3. The D gene is left open where the match is weak. Clone size is stated in some rows and not others, as once, few, many or a class when expanded.

size	V	D	J	DNA	CDR3
-	TRBV18	-	TRBJ1-4	TGTGCCAGCTCACTGTCCTGGGGACTGGGGGACGATGAAAAACTGTTTTTT	CASSLSWGLGDDEKLFF
-	TRBV6-5	TRBD1	TRBJ2-3	TGTGCCAGCAGTCGGGGCGGGACAGGGTTCGATACGCAGTATTTT	CASSRGGTGFDTQYF
-	TRBV27	TRBD1	TRBJ2-5	TGTGCCAGCAGTACAGGGGCATCAGAGACCCAGTACTTC	CASSTGASETQYF
-	TRBV27	TRBD1	TRBJ2-3	TGTGCCAGCAGTTTTGGGACAGGGGGCACAGATACGCAGTATTTT	CASSFGTGGTDTQYF
-	TRBV2	TRBD1	TRBJ2-7	TGTGCCAGCACGACAGGGGTGTACGAGCAGTACTTC	CASTTGVYEQYF
-	TRBV4-1	-	TRBJ2-7	TGCGCCAGCAGCCAGACAGTGAACTCCTACGAGCAGTACTTC	CASSQTVNSYEQYF
few	TRBV7-9	-	TRBJ2-7	TGTGCCAGCAGCTTAGATCGGTTACCCTACGAGCAGTACTTC	CASSLDRLPYEQYF
-	TRBV21-1	-	TRBJ2-7	TGTGCCAGCAGCAAAGTCATCGGGACAGGGTTCCTAGAAAGGACCTACGAGCAGTACTTC	CASSKVIGTGFLERTYEQYF
-	TRBV27	TRBD1	TRBJ1-2	TGTGCCAGCAGCCCAGAGGGACAGTTCTATGGCTACACCTTC	CASSPEGQFYGYTF
few	TRBV2	-	TRBJ2-6	TGTGCCAGCAGCCGTTCCATAGTCGGGGCCAACGTCCTGACTTTC	CASSRSIVGANVLTF
-	TRBV27	-	TRBJ2-4	TGTGCCAGCAGTTTATCCGGGGTCAACATTCAGTACTTC	CASSLSGVNIQYF
once	TRBV10-1	-	TRBJ2-2	TGCGCCAGCAGTGAGAGAGCAGGGGCAACGAACACCGGGGAGCTGTTTTTT	CASSERAGATNTGELFF
-	TRBV28	TRBD1	TRBJ1-3	TGTGCCAGCAGTCCCCTTTACAGGGGGCCCGGAAACACCATATATTTT	CASSPLYRGPGNTIYF
-	TRBV5-1	TRBD2	TRBJ2-1	TGCGCCAGCAGCTACGGACTAGCGGGAGGTACATACAATGAGCAGTTCTTC	CASSYGLAGGTYNEQFF
-	TRBV7-9	TRBD1	TRBJ1-1	TGTGCCAGCAGCCATACCGGGACAGGAGGGTATGAAGCTTTCTTT	CASSHTGTGGYEAFF
-	TRBV2	-	TRBJ2-1	TGTGCCAGCAGTGAAGCGCCAGTTTCCTCCTACAATGAGCAGTTCTTC	CASSEAPVSSYNEQFF
-	TRBV5-4	TRBD2	TRBJ2-5	TGTGCCAGCAGCTTTTCAGGCGGGAGCGGAGAGACCCAGTACTTC	CASSFSGGSGETQYF
-	TRBV11-3	-	TRBJ2-3	TGTGCCAGCAGCGTCGTAACAGATACGCAGTATTTT	CASSVVTDTQYF
-	TRBV5-1	TRBD2	TRBJ2-3	TGCGCCAGCAGCTTGGATCTAGCGGGGGTAGATACGCAGTATTTT	CASSLDLAGVDTQYF
-	TRBV6-2/TRBV6-3	TRBD2	TRBJ2-7	TGTGCCAGCAGTGCATGGACTAGCGGGAGGGAGTTGCAGTACTTC	CASSAWTSGRELQYF
-	TRBV24-1	-	TRBJ2-3	TGTGCCACCAGTGATCCCCGGGAAAGCACAGATACGCAGTATTTT	CATSDPRESTDTQYF
once	TRBV24-1	-	TRBJ1-1	TGTGCCACCAGTGGGGCAGGGATGAACACTGAAGCTTTCTTT	CATSGAGMNTEAFF
-	TRBV29-1	-	TRBJ1-4	TGCAGCGTAACCGTGGGGGGGGATGAAAAACTGTTTTTT	CSVTVGGDEKLFF
-	TRBV24-1	-	TRBJ2-5	TGTGCCACCAGTGTGGGGGGACAAGAGACCCAGTACTTC	CATSVGGQETQYF
-	TRBV3-1/TRBV3-2	-	TRBJ2-4	TGTGCCAGCAGCCAGCAGGGTCTGGGAAACATTCAGTACTTC	CASSQQGLGNIQYF
-	TRBV4-1	-	TRBJ1-4	TGCGCCAGCAGCCAAGGATTCGGAGCCCCAACTAATGAAAAACTGTTTTTT	CASSQGFGAPTNEKLFF
-	TRBV6-5	-	TRBJ2-1	TGTGCCAGCAGTTACTCCGAACTAGCCCCCGATGAGCAGTTCTTC	CASSYSELAPDEQFF
-	TRBV6-5	TRBD2	TRBJ2-1	TGTGCCAGCCTGGGACTAGCCTTCTCCTACAATGAGCAGTTCTTC	CASLGLAFSYNEQFF
-	TRBV6-5	TRBD2	TRBJ2-7	TGTGCCAGCAGCCCGGGACTAGCGGGTTCCTACGAGCAGTACTTC	CASSPGLAGSYEQYF
-	TRBV5-5	TRBD1	TRBJ2-2	TGTGCCAGCAGCACGGACAGGGGGCTGGTCGGGGAGCTGTTTTTT	CASSTDRGLVGELFF
-	TRBV7-2	TRBD2	TRBJ2-7	TGTGCGGGGGCTAGCGGGGGGTACGAGCAGTACTTC	CAGASGGYEQYF
-	TRBV6-5	TRBD1	TRBJ1-5	TGTGCCAGCAGTAAGACAGGGAGCAATCAGCCCCAGCATTTT	CASSKTGSNQPQHF
few	TRBV6-1	-	TRBJ1-3	TGTGCCAGCAGTGAAATCGGGGGGCTTGGAAACACCATATATTTT	CASSEIGGLGNTIYF
-	TRBV12-3/TRBV12-4	-	TRBJ1-2	TGTGCCAGCAGTTTATCAGGTCGCGGCTACACCTTC	CASSLSGRGYTF
-	TRBV30	TRBD1	TRBJ1-4	TGTGCCTGGAGTGTAAAACAGGGGGTAGCTGAAAAACTGTTTTTT	CAWSVKQGVAEKLFF
-	TRBV6-5	-	TRBJ2-3	TGTGCCTCTGGGGAGACAGATACGCAGTATTTT	CASGETDTQYF
-	TRBV5-1	TRBD1	TRBJ2-1	TGCGCCAGCAAAGAGTCCGGGACAGGCTCTGATGAGCAGTTCTTC	CASKESGTGSDEQFF
-	TRBV27	TRBD2	TRBJ2-3	TGTGCCAGCAGCCTAACGACTAGCGGGAGGGAACGAGATACGCAGTATTTT	CASSLTTSGRERDTQYF
-	TRBV13	TRBD2	TRBJ2-3	TGTGCCAGCAGCTTCTCTGGACTAGCGGGAGGAGATACGCAGTATTTT	CASSFSGLAGGDTQYF
-	TRBV5-8	-	TRBJ1-2	TGTGCCAGCAGCTTACAGGGTCGGGCATATGGCTACACCTTC	CASSLQGRAYGYTF
-	TRBV28	TRBD1	TRBJ1-6	TGTGCCAGCCGGGATACAGGGGGGGGGCTTAATTCACCCCTCCACTTT	CASRDTGGGLNSPLHF
once	TRBV20-1	TRBD1	TRBJ2-7	TGCAGTGCTAGTAGACAGGGGATAGGCTACGAGCAGTACTTC	CSASRQGIGYEQYF
few	TRBV29-1	-	TRBJ1-1	TGCAGCGTTGTCAGCCGGGACACCGACACTGAAGCTTTCTTT	CSVVSRDTDTEAFF
-	TRBV20-1	-	TRBJ2-4	TGCAGTGCTAGTAATCTAGCCAAAAACATTCAGTACTTC	CSASNLAKNIQYF
-	TRBV5-6	-	TRBJ2-5	TGTGCCAGCAGCTGGGGAGGTGTTCAAGAGACCCAGTACTTC	CASSWGGVQETQYF
-	TRBV5-6	-	TRBJ1-1	TGTGCCAGCAGCTTGGGACAGATGAACACTGAAGCTTTCTTT	CASSLGQMNTEAFF
-	TRBV29-1	-	TRBJ1-2	TGCAGCGTTGTCGGGGAGGGAGGGATCTATGGCTACACCTTC	CSVVGEGGIYGYTF
-	TRBV27	TRBD2	TRBJ2-7	TGTGCCAGCAGTTCAGGGGGTAGCGGGAGGATTTGGCACGAGCAGTACTTC	CASSSGGSGRIWHEQYF
once	TRBV5-1	-	TRBJ2-1	TGCGCCAGCAGCCCCAGGTTAACCAATTTAAGCCCTGAGCAGTTCTTC	CASSPRLTNLSPEQFF